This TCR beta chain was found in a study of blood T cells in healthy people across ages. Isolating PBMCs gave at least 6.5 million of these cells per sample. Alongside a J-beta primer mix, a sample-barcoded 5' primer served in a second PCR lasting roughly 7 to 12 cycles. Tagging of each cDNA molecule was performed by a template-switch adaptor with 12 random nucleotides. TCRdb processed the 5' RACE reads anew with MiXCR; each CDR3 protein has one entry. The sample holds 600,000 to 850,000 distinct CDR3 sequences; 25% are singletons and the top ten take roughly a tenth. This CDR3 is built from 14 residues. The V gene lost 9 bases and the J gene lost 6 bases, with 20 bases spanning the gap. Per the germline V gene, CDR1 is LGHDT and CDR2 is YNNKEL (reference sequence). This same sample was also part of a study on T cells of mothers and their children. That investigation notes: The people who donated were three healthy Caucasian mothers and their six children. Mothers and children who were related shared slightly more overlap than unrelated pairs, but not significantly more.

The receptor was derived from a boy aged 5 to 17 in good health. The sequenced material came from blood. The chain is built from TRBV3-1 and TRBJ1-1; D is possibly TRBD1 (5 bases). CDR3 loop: CASSTLGGGAEAFF. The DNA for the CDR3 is TGTGCCAGTAGCACCCTCGGGGGGGGTGCTGAAGCTTTCTTT.